This is a list of T cell receptor beta chains from one sample in a study of OX40 agonist ivuxolimab in advanced cancers. Only in-frame clones appear in the TCRdb table, and some are missing; sequencing was by immunoSEQ multiplex PCR. The sample has more than 55,000 clones, around 77% seen once. The input for sequencing was CD4+ or CD8+ T cells sorted from blood, taken in a trial of the OX40 agonist ivuxolimab. The receptors come from an adult with an advanced solid tumor such as melanoma, head and neck, liver or kidney cancer. Both conserved end residues are part of each CDR3. D genes are given only for firm matches. Some rows have no size entry. The others give once, few or many, or a class for an expanded clone.

TRBJ1-2 - - TRBV7-9 CASSLDWASGGYTF TGTGCCAGCAGCTTAGACTGGGCCTCAGGAGGCTACACCTTC
TRBJ1-1 TRBD1 - TRBV5-1 CASSKSTGVGTEAFF TGCGCCAGCAGCAAATCGACAGGGGTAGGTACTGAAGCTTTCTTT
TRBJ2-3 TRBD2 - TRBV7-3 CASSPSGREDTQYF TGTGCCAGCAGCCCTAGCGGGAGGGAAGATACGCAGTATTTT
TRBJ1-1 TRBD1 - TRBV7-9 CASSLTGGRNTEAFF TGTGCCAGCAGCTTAACAGGGGGAAGGAACACTGAAGCTTTCTTT
TRBJ1-2 TRBD1 - TRBV29-1 CSVSPTGGEGYTF TGCAGCGTTTCCCCCACAGGGGGCGAAGGCTACACCTTC
TRBJ2-2 - - TRBV27 CASSLLAQGTAGELFF TGTGCCAGCAGTCTACTTGCTCAGGGAACAGCCGGGGAGCTGTTTTTT
TRBJ2-1 - - TRBV14 CASSQGLGQFF TGTGCCAGCAGCCAAGGCTTGGGGCAGTTCTTC
TRBJ2-3 - - TRBV11-3 CASSKGSGPISTDTQYF TGTGCCAGCAGCAAAGGGTCAGGACCGATAAGCACAGATACGCAGTATTTT
TRBJ2-1 TRBD1 few TRBV2 CASRGLGGRYNEQFF TGTGCCAGCAGGGGGTTAGGGGGCCGCTACAATGAGCAGTTCTTC
TRBJ2-1 - - TRBV15 CATSRVLGSTYNEQFF TGTGCCACCAGCAGAGTCCTAGGCTCCACATACAATGAGCAGTTCTTC
TRBJ2-7 - - TRBV6-5 CASSYLRGSYEQYF TGTGCCAGCAGTTACTTAAGGGGTTCCTACGAGCAGTACTTC
TRBJ1-1 TRBD1 - TRBV6-5 CASSIDNRGNTEAFF TGTGCCAGCAGTATCGATAACAGGGGGAACACTGAAGCTTTCTTT
TRBJ1-2 - - TRBV11-2 CASSLDSSGSYGYTF TGTGCCAGCAGCTTAGATAGCTCGGGCTCCTATGGCTACACCTTC
TRBJ2-3 - - TRBV30 CAWNRGGGDTQYF TGTGCCTGGAATCGTGGGGGAGGAGATACGCAGTATTTT
TRBJ1-1 TRBD1 - TRBV5-1 CATTTGLNTEAFF TGCGCCACCACGACAGGGTTAAACACTGAAGCTTTCTTT
TRBJ1-1 - - TRBV19 CASSMALGQENTEAFF TGTGCCAGTAGTATGGCCCTCGGGCAGGAGAACACTGAAGCTTTCTTT
TRBJ1-2 TRBD1 once TRBV7-6 CASSPDRAEGYTF TGTGCCAGCAGCCCCGACAGGGCAGAGGGCTACACCTTC
TRBJ2-2 - - TRBV19 CASSSRTENTGELFF TGTGCCAGTAGTAGTCGGACCGAGAACACCGGGGAGCTGTTTTTT
TRBJ1-3 - - TRBV7-2 CASSLSFPPGSQRGNTIYF TGTGCCAGCAGCTTAAGTTTTCCGCCCGGGAGTCAGAGAGGAAACACCATATATTTT
TRBJ1-2 - - TRBV29-1 CSVEDRAWGGSSEYGYTF TGCAGCGTTGAAGATCGGGCTTGGGGGGGATCTTCTGAGTATGGCTACACCTTC
TRBJ1-1 TRBD1 - TRBV5-6 CASSTGTGDTEAFF TGTGCCAGCAGCACCGGGACAGGGGACACTGAAGCTTTCTTT
TRBJ2-5 - - TRBV7-3 CASSSRSGTQYF TGTGCCAGCAGTTCTAGGAGTGGGACCCAGTACTTC
TRBJ1-3 - - TRBV18 CASSPSGADGNTIYF TGTGCCAGCTCACCTTCGGGGGCGGACGGAAACACCATATATTTT
TRBJ2-3 - once TRBV10-3 CAISQRSTDTQYF TGTGCCATCAGTCAGCGGAGCACAGATACGCAGTATTTT
TRBJ1-2 - - TRBV30 CAWSGEPGPGRYGYTF TGTGCCTGGAGTGGGGAACCGGGACCGGGTCGCTATGGCTACACCTTC
TRBJ2-7 TRBD1 - TRBV2 CASIRDRGSYEQYF TGTGCCAGCATAAGGGACAGGGGTTCCTACGAGCAGTACTTC
TRBJ2-5 TRBD1 - TRBV7-3 CASSPDRGLKTQYF TGTGCCAGCAGCCCCGACAGGGGGCTAAAGACCCAGTACTTC
TRBJ1-1 - few TRBV5-4 CASSGGGRANTEAFF TGTGCCAGCAGCGGCGGGGGGCGGGCGAACACTGAAGCTTTCTTT
TRBJ2-5 TRBD2 - TRBV5-1 CASSLAGTRGAETQYF TGCGCCAGCAGCTTGGCTGGGACTAGGGGGGCGGAGACCCAGTACTTC
TRBJ1-1 - few TRBV18 CASSPLRATEAFF TGTGCCAGCTCACCACTAAGGGCCACTGAAGCTTTCTTT
TRBJ1-6 - - TRBV27 CASSALKTANSPLHF TGTGCCAGCAGCGCCTTGAAGACAGCGAATTCACCCCTCCACTTT
TRBJ2-2 TRBD2 - TRBV10-3 CATAGGADTGELFF TGTGCCACCGCCGGGGGGGCTGACACCGGGGAGCTGTTTTTT
TRBJ1-1 TRBD1 - TRBV7-9 CASSPGQMNTEAFF TGTGCCAGCAGTCCGGGACAGATGAACACTGAAGCTTTCTTT
TRBJ1-1 - - TRBV9 CASSVSPLDSYEAFF TGTGCCAGCAGCGTTTCCCCCCTCGACAGCTACGAAGCTTTCTTT
TRBJ2-7 - - TRBV10-2 CASRESSSYEQYF TGCGCCAGCAGGGAATCGAGCTCCTACGAGCAGTACTTC
TRBJ2-5 - - TRBV28 CASSSPGGGRNQETQYF TGTGCCAGCAGTTCCCCAGGGGGCGGGAGAAACCAAGAGACCCAGTACTTC
TRBJ1-1 - - TRBV7-2 CASSLVGEEAEAFF TGTGCCAGCAGCTTAGTCGGGGAGGAGGCTGAAGCTTTCTTT
TRBJ1-5 - - TRBV7-9 CASSSTQTGQWDQPQHF TGTGCCAGCAGCTCAACACAGACTGGTCAGTGGGATCAGCCCCAGCATTTT
TRBJ2-1 - - TRBV28 CASSPHYGSSYNEQFF TGTGCCAGCAGTCCCCACTATGGGAGCTCCTACAATGAGCAGTTCTTC
TRBJ1-1 TRBD1 few TRBV4-3 CASSQGAGGGTEAFF TGCGCCAGCAGCCAAGGGGCAGGGGGGGGCACTGAAGCTTTCTTT
TRBJ1-5 - - TRBV7-2 CASSFNLGQPQHF TGTGCCAGCAGCTTCAACTTGGGGCAGCCCCAGCATTTT
TRBJ2-7 - few TRBV19 CASRKTGYEYEQYF TGTGCCAGTAGGAAGACGGGGTATGAATACGAGCAGTACTTC
TRBJ2-7 TRBD2 - TRBV11-2 CASSLGSGSWDEQYF TGTGCCAGCAGCTTAGGGAGCGGGAGTTGGGACGAGCAGTACTTC
TRBJ1-1 - - TRBV6-6 CASSYELQAFF TGTGCCAGCAGTTACGAGCTGCAAGCTTTCTTT
TRBJ1-5 - medium-sized TRBV7-9 CASSPLGSLNQPQHF TGTGCCAGCAGCCCCCTGGGGAGCCTCAATCAGCCCCAGCATTTT